One sample yielded the 3 T cell receptor beta chains listed below, sequenced in a study of T-cell reconstitution after alpha-beta-depleted transplantation in children. During its preparation, the TCRbeta library received unique molecular identifiers. One entry per CDR3 protein, called by TCRdb with MiXCR from the PCR reads. The profile shows 350,000 to 400,000 distinct CDR3 sequences, about an eighth of them singletons. The input for sequencing was PBMCs, taken from the stem cell graft. The receptors were gathered from a human donor who donated a stem cell graft to a child with Fanconi anemia.

At least ten counts were recorded for this clonotype. The gene calls are TRBV12-3 or TRBV12-4 and TRBJ1-2, with unresolved D. The V and J ends lost 6 bases and 8 bases respectively, with 13 bases between them. The CDR3 contains 12 residues. This CDR3 reads CASSFEERGYTF. CDR3 nucleotide sequence: TGTGCCAGCAGCTTCGAAGAGAGGGGCTACACCTTC.

This clonotype was counted many times. The V gene is TRBV4-2, the J gene TRBJ1-4, with a possible D match to TRBD1 (5 bases). CDR1 and CDR2 from the germline V gene are LGHNA and YNFKEQ. Trimming took 1 base from V and 10 from J, leaving 13 bases between them. The CDR3 is 14 amino acids. The CDR3 region is CASSQGDQGRKLFF. CDR3 bases: TGTGCCAGCAGCCAAGGTGATCAGGGCAGAAAACTGTTTTTT.

This clonotype was seen many times. This chain links TRBV7-6 with TRBJ2-1, with 11 positions matching TRBD2. J gave up 8 bases and V 5 bases, and 2 bases lay outside the gene matches. The CDR3 length is 13 residues. The germline gives CDR1 SGHVS, CDR2 FNYEAQ. CDR3 in DNA: TGTGCCAGCAGCCAACTAGCGGGGGATGAGCAGTTCTTC. Encoded protein: CASSQLAGDEQFF.